This T cell receptor beta chain was recorded in a study of control samples from healthy donors and cancer patients. Repertoires were generated with immunoSEQ multiplex PCR, while TCRdb's copy carries only in-frame clones and drops some. The sample records 95,000 to 150,000 clones, 80% to 90% being singletons. Germline-derived CDR1 and CDR2 are MRHNA and SNTAGT. The CDR3 consists of 15 residues. Trimming removed 3 bases from V and 5 bases from J; junction bases left unmatched: 8. The J gene is TRBJ1-2, the V gene TRBV6-4; 8 bases fit TRBD1. The sequence was obtained from a man aged 50-59 years in good health. Sequenced sample: blood. Here the CDR3 DNA reads TGTGCCAGCAGTGAATTCGGGACAGGACTATATGGCTACACCTTC. Amino acid sequence: CASSEFGTGLYGYTF.